This T cell receptor beta chain was sequenced during a study of T cells after posttransplantation cyclophosphamide. Study observations and caveats: Later post-transplant blood repertoires were often dominated by donor CD8+ memory clones. After PTCy, TRB diversity resembled that of CNI/methotrexate controls.

Only in-frame clones appear in the TCRdb table, and some are missing; sequencing was by immunoSEQ multiplex PCR. The data show more than 2,000 clones, roughly 69% seen once. Busulfan-fludarabine conditioning, marrow transplant, and cyclophosphamide on days +3 and +4 were administered. Only one count was recorded for this clone. Its antigen is unknown. The CDR3 has 15 residues. Germline V gene sequence: CDR1 PRHDT, CDR2 FYEKMQ (reference sequence). Deletions cut 4 bases from V and 2 bases from J, with 9 bases between. The TCR sequence derives from a male patient aged 60-69 years who received an allogeneic stem cell transplant from a related donor and was CMV-positive. Some of the T cells might come from the graft donor. The genes are TRBV13 and TRBJ1-6; D uncertain. The sequenced sample was PBMCs, obtained after allogeneic stem cell transplant with posttransplant cyclophosphamide. This CDR3 is CASSYGETYNSPLHF. The CDR3 DNA is TGTGCCAGCAGCTACGGGGAAACCTATAATTCACCCCTCCACTTT.